The 14 T cell receptor beta chains below all came from one sample that was sequenced in a study of blood T cells in healthy people across ages (dated by TCRdb to about 2015). Receptor libraries were prepared by 5' RACE. TCRdb records Illumina HiSeq 2500 as the sequencer. A second PCR of roughly 7 to 11 cycles was performed with a sample-barcoded 5' primer and a J-beta primer mix. Using fastp at Q25 and MiXCR, TCRdb reprocessed the public reads and kept productive beta chains. Rows with a matching CDR3 protein are joined into one entry that keeps the most common DNA and genes. The sample table shows 1.5 million to 2 million distinct CDR3 sequences, and 25% to 30% are seen once. Of the sample, 6.5% to 8.5% falls within the top ten clones. The sequencing sample was made of blood. These receptors all come from a woman in her thirties in good health.

This clonotype has just a few counts. J is TRBJ1-5 and V is TRBV4-1, with D perhaps matching TRBD1 (6 bases). This CDR3 is built from 15 residues. Germline V gene data show CDR1 as MGHRA and CDR2 as YSYEKL. Trimming took 1 base from V and 6 from J, leaving 13 bases between them. CDR3 sequence: CASSQVQGLGQPQHF. The CDR3 DNA reads as TGCGCCAGCAGCCAAGTACAGGGTCTGGGTCAGCCCCAGCATTTT.

The table lists this clonotype with many counts. The V call is TRBV5-1, the J call TRBJ1-2; 7 bases line up with TRBD1. The CDR3 extends over 16 amino acids. The trim removed 1 base at V and 0 bases at J, leaving 6 bases unmatched. Germline loops: CDR1 SGHRS, CDR2 YFSETQ. The CDR3 nucleotides are TGCGCCAGCAGCTTGTACAACACAGGGGCTAACTATGGCTACACCTTC. This encodes CASSLYNTGANYGYTF.

The rearrangement uses TRBV28 and TRBJ2-5; D gene uncertain. This CDR3 contains 16 residues. In germline, CDR1 is MDHEN, CDR2 SYDVKM. V was cut by 1 base and J by 2 bases, with 14 bases left in between. Here the CDR3 reads CASSLLQLTLQETQYF. DNA for the CDR3: TGTGCCAGCAGTTTATTACAGCTTACCCTTCAAGAGACCCAGTACTTC.

The chain links TRBV6-5 to TRBJ2-1; 8 bases match TRBD2. Unmatched junction bases numbered 8, after V lost 2 bases and J lost 5 bases. CDR3 length: 16 amino acids. Per germline, CDR1 MNHEY and CDR2 SVGAGI. Here the CDR3 DNA reads TGTGCCAGCAGTTACGAGAGCGGGAGAAAAAACAATGAGCAGTTCTTC. It encodes CASSYESGRKNNEQFF.

The chain combines TRBV14 with TRBJ1-4; 9 bases line up with TRBD1. CDR3 size: 16 residues. With V trimmed by 3 bases and J by 6 bases, 8 bases remained unmatched. Germline CDR1 SGHDN, CDR2 FVKESK. The CDR3 is CASSHLGTGRDEKLFF. The CDR3 nucleotides read TGTGCCAGCAGCCACCTTGGGACAGGGCGGGATGAAAAACTGTTTTTT.

This clonotype was detected only a few times. The chain employs TRBV20-1 and TRBJ2-7; possible D gene TRBD2, 7 bases. Germline CDR1 and CDR2: DFQATT and SNEGSKA (reference sequence). This CDR3 region has 17 residues. V gave up 1 base and J gave up 1 base, with 20 bases separating them. The CDR3 loop reads CSARVSLGAGRSYEQYF. CDR3 DNA: TGCAGTGCTAGAGTCTCCCTGGGGGCCGGGAGGTCCTACGAGCAGTACTTC.

Ten or more counts support this clonotype. This chain joins TRBV7-2 and TRBJ2-7; 10 bases match TRBD2. V lost 5 bases, J lost 2 bases, and 15 bases stayed unmatched. Germline V gene lookup returns CDR1 SGHTA and CDR2 FQGNSA. The length of the CDR3 is 18 residues. CDR3 sequence: CASSDGLAAPRGPYEQYF. As DNA, the CDR3 is TGTGCCAGCAGCGACGGACTAGCGGCCCCCCGGGGCCCCTACGAGCAGTACTTC.

The genes are TRBV13 and TRBJ2-5; tentative D call: TRBD2 (6 bases). Deletions cut 4 bases from V and 6 bases from J, with 21 bases between. Per the germline V gene, CDR1 is PRHDT and CDR2 is FYEKMQ (reference sequence). This CDR3 comprises 16 residues. CDR3 region: CASSYWDMGRGKTQYF. In nucleotides, the CDR3 is TGTGCCAGCAGCTATTGGGATATGGGGCGGGGAAAGACCCAGTACTTC.

This clonotype occurred many times. The chain joins TRBV10-3 to TRBJ1-5; TRBD1 aligns across 7 bases. J lost 3 bases, V lost 1 base, and 6 bases had no gene match. Germline V gives CDR1 ENHRY, CDR2 SYGVKD. The CDR3 length is 16 residues. The chain's CDR3 is CAISEFVDRINQPQHF. CDR3 in DNA: TGTGCCATCAGTGAGTTTGTGGACAGGATCAATCAGCCCCAGCATTTT.

The J gene is TRBJ1-2, the V gene TRBV6-6; 7 nucleotides agree with TRBD1. With 6 bases clipped from V and 7 bases from J, the junction kept 11 bases outside the gene matches. The CDR3 runs to 14 residues. From germline, CDR1 is MNHNY and CDR2 SVGAGI (reference sequence). As DNA, the CDR3 is TGTGCCAGCAGCCCCGGGACAGACGGTTGTGGCTACACCTTC. Protein sequence: CASSPGTDGCGYTF.

The chain employs TRBV5-1 and TRBJ2-1, with D perhaps TRBD1 or TRBD2 (5 bases each). Looked up from germline, CDR1 is SGHRS and CDR2 is YFSETQ. The CDR3 extends over 14 amino acids. Trimming left V 4 bases short and J 5 bases short, with 13 bases between. The CDR3 DNA reads as TGCGCCAGCAGCCCCCGGGGCGGAAACAATGAGCAGTTCTTC. Its translation: CASSPRGGNNEQFF. The full variable domain, with the rest looked up from reference TRBV5-1 and TRBJ2-1, is KAGVTQTPRYLIKTRGQQVTLSCSPISGHRSVSWYQQTPGQGLQFLFEYFSETQRNKGNFPGRFSGRQFSNSRSEMNVSTLELGDSALYLCASSPRGGNNEQFFGPGTRLTVL.

This clonotype was recorded many times. The chain combines TRBV7-2 with TRBJ2-1, with 8 bases identical to TRBD1. CDR1 is SGHTA, CDR2 FQGNSA, per germline. Trimming at V came to 5 bases and at J to 8 bases, leaving 5 bases not matched to a gene. The CDR3 has 13 amino acids. The CDR3 region has the DNA TGTGCCAGCAGCCGACAGGGGAGCGATGAGCAGTTCTTC. Encoded protein: CASSRQGSDEQFF.

This chain links TRBV20-1 with TRBJ2-1; D call uncertain. The V end lost 0 bases, the J end lost 2 bases, and 14 bases lay between the germline ends. The germline CDR1 and CDR2 sequences are DFQATT and SNEGSKA (reference sequence). The CDR3 totals 16 residues. CDR3 sequence reads: CSARDRDVTTYNEQFF. The CDR3 DNA follows: TGCAGTGCTAGAGATCGAGACGTCACCACCTACAATGAGCAGTTCTTC.

This clonotype occurred a few times. This chain joins TRBV7-2 and TRBJ2-1; D gene ambiguous. The CDR3 runs 15 residues. Germline CDR1 is SGHTA and CDR2 is FQGNSA. V was shortened by 3 bases and J by 0 bases, with 9 bases between the two germline ends. CDR3: CASSLDLLSYNEQFF. DNA of the CDR3: TGTGCCAGCAGCTTGGACCTCCTCTCCTACAATGAGCAGTTCTTC.